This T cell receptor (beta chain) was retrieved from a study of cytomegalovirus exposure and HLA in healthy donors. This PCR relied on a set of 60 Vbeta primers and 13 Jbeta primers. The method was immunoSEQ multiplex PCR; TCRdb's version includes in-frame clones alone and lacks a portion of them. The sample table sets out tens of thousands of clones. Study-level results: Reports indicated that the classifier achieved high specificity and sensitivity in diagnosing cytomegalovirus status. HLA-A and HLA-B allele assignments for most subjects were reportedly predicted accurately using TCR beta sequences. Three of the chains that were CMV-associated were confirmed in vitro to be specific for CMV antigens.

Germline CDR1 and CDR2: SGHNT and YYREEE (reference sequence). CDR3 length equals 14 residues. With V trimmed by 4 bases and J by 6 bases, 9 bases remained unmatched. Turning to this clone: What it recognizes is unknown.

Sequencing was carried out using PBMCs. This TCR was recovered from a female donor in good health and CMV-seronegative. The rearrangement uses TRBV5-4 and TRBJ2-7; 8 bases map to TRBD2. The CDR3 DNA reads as TGTGCCAGCAGCGCCGGGGGGGCGCTGACCGAGCAGTACTTC. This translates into CASSAGGALTEQYF.